Given below is one T cell receptor beta chain in context. Its antigen is as yet unknown. Subsequent to a culture period of about ten days, CD4+ T cells were isolated. Their SARS-CoV-2 infection, verified by PCR, occurred between March and December 2020. Two-dose BNT162b2 or mRNA-1273 vaccination was given to participants. Using immunoSEQ multiplex PCR, the repertoire was profiled, and TCRdb retains in-frame clones only, with some absent. The table lists about 34,000 clones, roughly 80% of them singletons. The record originates from a study of vaccination effects on CD4 cells after COVID-19. Findings of the study overall: Marked clonal contraction of both clone types appeared late after vaccination.

J gave up 7 bases and V 4 bases, and 14 bases lay outside the gene matches. The CDR3 length is 16 residues. Germline loops: CDR1 SGHRS, CDR2 YFSETQ. The V and J genes are TRBV5-1 and TRBJ2-1, with TRBD2 matching over 7 bases. The source of this sequence is a human donor who had a prior SARS-CoV-2 infection. Material: CD4+ T cells from PBMCs cultured without peptide, obtained after COVID-19 vaccination. The CDR3 DNA sequence: TGCGCCAGCAGCCCGCTGACTAGCTCCTCGGGGAATGAGCAGTTCTTC. Amino acid sequence: CASSPLTSSSGNEQFF. The whole variable domain, filled in from reference TRBV5-1 and TRBJ2-1, reads KAGVTQTPRYLIKTRGQQVTLSCSPISGHRSVSWYQQTPGQGLQFLFEYFSETQRNKGNFPGRFSGRQFSNSRSEMNVSTLELGDSALYLCASSPLTSSSGNEQFFGPGTRLTVL.